This T cell receptor beta chain was obtained from a study of breast tumors, draining lymph nodes, adjacent tissues. MiXCR, run by TCRdb on the multiplex PCR reads, gives a single entry per CDR3 protein. The sample consists of about 100,000 distinct CDR3 sequences, less than 25% of them appearing once. The lymph nodes were axillary draining lymph nodes from breast cancer patients. Between the trimmed V and J ends, which lost 7 bases and 6 bases, there was a span of 6 bases. This CDR3 is 11 amino acids long. Broader study findings: That most tumor T cells come from lymph nodes remained unproven. Tumors had less TCR diversity than lymph nodes, more than nontumor tissue. Luminal-like breast cancer showed significantly greater tumor-nontumor repertoire similarity than basal-like breast cancer did. Findings are consistent with lymph node origin and intratumoral expansion of most tumor T cells.

This clonotype was counted at least ten times. Its target is not known. The chain carries TRBV12-3 or TRBV12-4 and TRBJ2-2, with D possibly matching TRBD1 (5 bases). The sequence was collected from a female donor with breast cancer. Some clones in this sample may be carry-over from other donors' samples. Sequencing was done on a sample of axillary lymph node tissue. This chain's CDR3 is CASKGPGELFF. CDR3 nucleotides: TGTGCCAGCAAGGGGCCCGGGGAGCTGTTTTTT.